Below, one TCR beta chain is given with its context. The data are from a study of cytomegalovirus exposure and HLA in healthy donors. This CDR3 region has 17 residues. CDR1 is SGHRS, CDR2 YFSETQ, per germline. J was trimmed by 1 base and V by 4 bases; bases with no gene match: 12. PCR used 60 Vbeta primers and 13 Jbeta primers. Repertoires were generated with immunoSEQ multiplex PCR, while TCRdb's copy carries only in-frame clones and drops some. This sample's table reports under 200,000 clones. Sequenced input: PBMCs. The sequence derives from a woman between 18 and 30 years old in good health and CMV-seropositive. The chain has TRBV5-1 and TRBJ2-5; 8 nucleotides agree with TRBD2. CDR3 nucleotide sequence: TGCGCCAGCAGCCTGGTCGGGACTAGTAGTCTCCAAGAGACCCAGTACTTC. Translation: CASSLVGTSSLQETQYF.